The 16 T cell receptor beta chains presented below share a single source sample, sequenced in a study of blood T cell repertoires in COVID-19. The repertoire was sequenced with immunoSEQ multiplex PCR; TCRdb's copy has only in-frame clones and lacks some. The sample has 410,000 or so clones, 80% to 90% seen once. The sequencing input was peripheral blood. The receptors derive from a woman in her 30s with active or convalescent COVID-19.

The J gene is TRBJ2-1, the V gene TRBV18, with TRBD2 matching 10 bases. The CDR3 contains 15 residues. Germline V CDR1 and CDR2: KGHSH, LQKENI. Losses at the gene ends were 4 bases for V and 7 bases for J; bases not matched to a gene: 7. DNA of the CDR3: TGTGCCAGCTCACTAAAGGGACTAGCGTCTAATGAGCAGTTCTTC. This gives the protein CASSLKGLASNEQFF.

The V gene is TRBV13, the J gene TRBJ1-3; 12 positions agree with TRBD1. This CDR3 is built from 20 residues. Germline-derived CDR1 and CDR2 are PRHDT and FYEKMQ (reference sequence). V gave up 5 bases and J gave up 4 bases; unmatched junction bases: 18. CDR3 loop: CASSLVGTGGIYGIGNTIYF. The CDR3 DNA reads TGTGCCAGCAGCCTCGTCGGGACAGGGGGCATTTATGGGATCGGAAACACCATATATTTT.

This sequence joins TRBV7-7 and TRBJ2-5; D is perhaps TRBD1 (6 bases). CDR1 and CDR2 (germline): SSHAT, FNYEAQ (reference sequence). The CDR3 is 15 amino acids. V lost 4 bases and J lost 5, with 17 bases in between. CDR3 sequence: CASSSTGQRGETQYF. CDR3 coding DNA: TGTGCCAGCAGCTCCACAGGACAGAGAGGGGAGACCCAGTACTTC. The full variable domain, completed using reference TRBV7-7 and TRBJ2-5, is GAGVSQSPRYKVTKRGQDVTLRCDPISSHATLYWYQQALGQGPEFLTYFNYEAQPDKSGLPSDRFSAERPEGSISTLTIQRTEQRDSAMYRCASSSTGQRGETQYFGPGTRLLVL.

The chain employs TRBV7-9 and TRBJ1-1, with D hard to call. V lost 3 bases and J lost 1, with 9 bases in between. This CDR3 is built from 14 residues. Germline V gives CDR1 SEHNR, CDR2 FQNEAQ (reference sequence). The CDR3 here is CASSFPPGNTEAFF. The CDR3 DNA follows: TGTGCCAGCAGCTTCCCCCCGGGGAACACTGAAGCTTTCTTT.

The rearrangement uses TRBV10-3 and TRBJ2-7, with D maybe TRBD1 (6 bases). CDR1 and CDR2 (germline): ENHRY, SYGVKD. V dropped 2 bases and J dropped 0 bases, with 17 bases sitting between them. The CDR3 contains 17 residues. CDR3 sequence reads: CAISEPATGLSSYEQYF. CDR3 nucleotide sequence: TGTGCCATCAGTGAGCCCGCGACAGGCCTGAGCTCCTACGAGCAGTACTTC.

The CDR3 is CASSLGQGDYNEQFF. The DNA of the CDR3 is TGCGCCAGCAGCTTGGGGCAGGGGGACTACAATGAGCAGTTCTTC. This chain uses TRBV5-1 with TRBJ2-1; 7 bases are a match to TRBD1. Germline CDR1 is SGHRS and CDR2 is YFSETQ. V dropped 0 bases and J dropped 3; count of bases not matched to a gene: 3. The CDR3 spans 15 residues.

The chain is built from TRBV28 and TRBJ1-1; 8 positions agree with TRBD1. Germline loops: CDR1 MDHEN, CDR2 SYDVKM. The CDR3 totals 16 residues. V shed 6 bases and J 11 bases; nucleotides not matched to a gene: 20. CDR3 amino acids: CASRDPGQVHRKGAFF. For the CDR3, the DNA is TGTGCCAGCAGAGATCCGGGACAGGTTCATCGTAAGGGGGCTTTCTTT.

This chain joins TRBV20-1 and TRBJ1-1, with TRBD1 identical over 8 bases. CDR3 length equals 16 residues. The V segment lost 3 bases and the J segment 1 base; nucleotides outside the gene matches: 10. Germline V CDR1 and CDR2: DFQATT, SNEGSKA (reference sequence). The CDR3 region has the DNA TGCAGTGCTAGTCCCTCCAGGGGGCGAGGGAACACTGAAGCTTTCTTT. It specifies CSASPSRGRGNTEAFF.

CDR3 protein: CASSFEGMNGYTF. DNA of the CDR3: TGCGCCAGCAGTTTTGAGGGAATGAACGGCTACACCTTC. V is TRBV10-1 and J is TRBJ1-2; D uncertain. This CDR3 has 13 residues. V lost 5 bases and J 8 bases, leaving 15 bases between the germline ends. From germline, CDR1 is WNHNN and CDR2 SYGVQD (reference sequence).

V is TRBV4-1 and J is TRBJ1-1; D is unclear. Germline assignment: CDR1 MGHRA and CDR2 YSYEKL. The length of the CDR3 is 15 residues. The V and J ends lost 3 bases and 3 bases respectively, with 14 bases between them. The CDR3 here is CASSQENLGDTEAFF. In nucleotides, the CDR3 is TGCGCCAGCAGCCAGGAAAACCTCGGGGACACTGAAGCTTTCTTT.

The chain has TRBV3-1 (or the pseudogene TRBV3-2) and TRBJ2-7, with 9 bases matching TRBD2. J gave up 2 bases and V 4 bases, and 3 bases lay outside the gene matches. CDR3 length: 14 amino acids. CDR1 and CDR2 from the germline V gene are LGHDT and YNNKEL (reference sequence). In DNA, the CDR3 is TGTGCCAGCAGCCTGGGACTAGCTCCCTACGAGCAGTACTTC. As protein: CASSLGLAPYEQYF.

This sequence joins TRBV7-8 and TRBJ1-6; 10 bases are shared with TRBD1. The V and J ends lost 2 bases and 6 bases, in that order; junction bases with no gene match: 4. The CDR3 has 16 amino acids. Looked up from germline, CDR1 is SGHVS and CDR2 is FQNEAQ. CDR3 in amino acids: CASSLNGQGVNSPLHF. DNA of the CDR3: TGTGCCAGCAGCTTAAACGGACAGGGGGTTAATTCACCCCTCCACTTT.

This clone was seen more than once but under ten times. The V call is TRBV19, the J call TRBJ2-7, with 7 bases aligning to TRBD2. CDR1 and CDR2 from the germline V gene are LNHDA and SQIVND (reference sequence). The CDR3 contains 12 residues. Germline trimming cut 2 bases from V and 6 bases from J; bases unmatched to any gene: 1. CDR3 bases: TGTGCCAGTAGTATACCGGGGGGCGAGCAGTACTTC. The encoded protein is CASSIPGGEQYF.

This clone was counted a few times. The DNA of the CDR3 is TGTGCCAGCTCACCATCGGGCAGGGGCTCGTGGGAGCAGTACTTC. Its translation is CASSPSGRGSWEQYF. The chain uses TRBV18 and TRBJ2-7; possibly TRBD1 for D (6 bases). CDR3 length: 15 residues. The V gene's germline CDR1 is KGHSH and CDR2 LQKENI. Trimming removed 2 bases at V and 7 bases at J, with 18 bases between. Drawing the rest from reference TRBV18 and TRBJ2-7, the complete variable domain is NAGVMQNPRHLVRRRGQEARLRCSPMKGHSHVYWYRQLPEEGLKFMVYLQKENIIDESGMPKERFSAEFPKEGPSILRIQQVVRGDSAAYFCASSPSGRGSWEQYFGPGTRLTVT.

The V gene is TRBV25-1, the J gene TRBJ1-1; D is undetermined. V dropped 7 bases and J dropped 2 bases, with 14 bases sitting between them. Germline assignment: CDR1 MGHDK and CDR2 SYGVNS. The CDR3 length is 14 residues. The CDR3 DNA reads as TGTGCCAGCAAAAGTGCAGGACTAAACACTGAAGCTTTCTTT. Protein sequence: CASKSAGLNTEAFF. Full variable domain (remainder filled in from reference TRBV25-1 and TRBJ1-1): EADIYQTPRYLVIGTGKKITLECSQTMGHDKMYWYQQDPGMELHLIHYSYGVNSTEKGDLSSESTVSRIRTEHFPLTLESARPSHTSQYLCASKSAGLNTEAFFGQGTRLTVV.

Notes on this clone: Other DNA sequences in the same sample also yield this CDR3. This sequence joins TRBV27 and TRBJ2-1; the match to TRBD2 covers 9 bases. This CDR3 is 15 amino acids long. Per the germline V gene, CDR1 is MNHEY and CDR2 is SMNVEV (reference sequence). The junction had 0 bases not matched to a gene; V was cut back by 2 bases and J by 1 base. CDR3 nucleotide sequence: TGTGCCAGCAGTTTACTAGCGGGGTCCTACAATGAGCAGTTCTTC. As protein: CASSLLAGSYNEQFF.